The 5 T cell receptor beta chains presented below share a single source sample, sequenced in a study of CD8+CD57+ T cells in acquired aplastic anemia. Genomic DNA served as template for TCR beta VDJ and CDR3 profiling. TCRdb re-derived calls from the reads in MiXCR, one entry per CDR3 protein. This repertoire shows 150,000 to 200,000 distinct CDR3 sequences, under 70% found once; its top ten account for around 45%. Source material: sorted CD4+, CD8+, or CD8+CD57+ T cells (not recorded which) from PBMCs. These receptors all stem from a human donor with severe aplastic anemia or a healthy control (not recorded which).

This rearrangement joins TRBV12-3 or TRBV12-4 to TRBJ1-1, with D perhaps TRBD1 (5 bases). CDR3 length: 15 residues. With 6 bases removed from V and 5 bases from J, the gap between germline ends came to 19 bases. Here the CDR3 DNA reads TGTGCCAGCAGCCCAGTTGGGGGAGGGAGGACTGAAGCTTTCTTT. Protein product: CASSPVGGGRTEAFF.

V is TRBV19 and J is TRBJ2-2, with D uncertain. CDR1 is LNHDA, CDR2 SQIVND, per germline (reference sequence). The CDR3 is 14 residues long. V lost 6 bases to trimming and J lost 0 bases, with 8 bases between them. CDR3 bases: TGTGCCAGTAGGTCTGGGTCGAACACCGGGGAGCTGTTTTTT. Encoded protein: CASRSGSNTGELFF.

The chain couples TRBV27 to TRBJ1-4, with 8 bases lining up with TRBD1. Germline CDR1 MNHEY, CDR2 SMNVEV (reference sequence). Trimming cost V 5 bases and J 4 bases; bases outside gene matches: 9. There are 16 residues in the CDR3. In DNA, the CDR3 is TGTGCCAGCAGTCACCTAACAGGGGGGGATAATGAAAAACTGTTTTTT. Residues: CASSHLTGGDNEKLFF.

CDR3 sequence: CASSYDPRAYEQYF. Here the CDR3 DNA reads TGTGCCAGCAGTTACGACCCAAGGGCGTACGAGCAGTACTTC. The V gene is TRBV6-1, the J gene TRBJ2-7, with D hard to call. The CDR3 totals 14 residues. CDR1 and CDR2 from the germline V gene are MNHNS and SASEGT. Trimming took 5 bases from V and 4 from J, leaving 15 bases between them.

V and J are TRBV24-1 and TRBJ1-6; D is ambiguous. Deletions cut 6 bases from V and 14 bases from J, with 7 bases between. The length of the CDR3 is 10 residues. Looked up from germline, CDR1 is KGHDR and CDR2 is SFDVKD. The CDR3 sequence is CATSQITLHF. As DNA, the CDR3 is TGTGCCACCAGTCAGATAACCCTCCACTTT.